Following are 17 T cell receptor beta chains from one sample sequenced in a study of molecular identifiers for immune sequencing clone quantification (dated by TCRdb to the late 2010s). The library came from PCR. The sequencer was an Illumina HiSeq 4000. TCRdb trimmed the raw reads at Q25, called clones with MiXCR and kept productive beta chains. Every CDR3 protein is listed once, alongside the most common genes and DNA of its rows. The sample table records about 640,000 distinct CDR3 sequences; roughly 21% of these occur just once. 0.7% to 1% of the sample rests with the top ten. Sequenced: naive CD8+ T cells from blood, with Jurkat cell RNA spiked in. The cell subset or site label, as the study defines it: FACS-sorted CD8+CD4-CCR7+CD45RA+ naive T cells. The receptors come from a human donor in good health. Some libraries in this study had Jurkat cell RNA spiked in.

This clonotype has ten or more counts. CDR3 residues: CSVEVDEAFF. The CDR3 DNA reads as TGCAGCGTTGAAGTAGATGAAGCTTTCTTT. The V gene is TRBV29-1, the J gene TRBJ1-1; D ambiguous. The CDR3 loop spans 10 amino acids. Germline CDR1 SQVTM, CDR2 ANQGSEA. Trimming left V 1 base short and J 7 bases short, with 4 bases between.

In its sample, this clonotype was seen a few times. The chain combines TRBV5-1 with TRBJ1-3, with D perhaps TRBD1 (5 bases). CDR1 and CDR2 (germline): SGHRS, YFSETQ. Trimming removed 7 bases at V and 0 bases at J, with 17 bases between. This CDR3 is 16 amino acids long. The CDR3: CASRVKQETSGNTIYF. The CDR3 DNA sequence: TGCGCCAGCCGTGTTAAACAGGAGACCTCTGGAAACACCATATATTTT.

This chain joins TRBV5-1 and TRBJ2-6; a weak D match, TRBD1 (7 bases). Germline CDR1 is SGHRS and CDR2 is YFSETQ. The V end was cut by 5 bases, the J end by 0 bases, with 15 bases between. This CDR3 spans 17 amino acids. Here the CDR3 DNA reads TGCGCCAGCAGGAGGCCCCAGGGGGGCTCTGGGGCCAACGTCCTGACTTTC. Protein: CASRRPQGGSGANVLTF.

This clonotype has more than one count but fewer than ten. The chain couples TRBV19 to TRBJ2-1; 11 bases match TRBD2. Germline values: CDR1 LNHDA, CDR2 SQIVND (reference sequence). The CDR3 length is 14 residues. The V segment lost 6 bases and the J segment 7 bases; nucleotides outside the gene matches: 5. The CDR3: CASSTSGSGNEQFF. Written as DNA, the CDR3 is TGTGCCAGTAGCACTAGCGGGAGCGGAAATGAGCAGTTCTTC.

Comments on this clonotype: This may come from a read error, since a much larger clone is one base off. The gene calls are TRBV30 and TRBJ1-4; D gene ambiguous. The CDR3 totals 15 residues. Trimming removed 0 bases at V and 5 bases at J, with 13 bases between. Germline V gene lookup returns CDR1 GTSNPN and CDR2 SVGIG (reference sequence). The CDR3 nucleotides read TGTGCCTGGAGTGTACAGACCGACGAAAATGAAAAACTGTTTTTT. As protein: CAWSVQTDENEKLFF.

This clonotype was observed many times. The CDR3 sequence is CASSLRQGHEQYF. DNA of the CDR3: TGTGCCAGCAGTTTAAGACAGGGGCACGAGCAGTACTTC. The gene calls are TRBV27 and TRBJ2-7; 8 nucleotides line up with TRBD1. Trimming removed 2 bases from V and 5 bases from J; junction bases left unmatched: 2. The CDR3 is 13 residues long. The germline V gene encodes CDR1 MNHEY and CDR2 SMNVEV (reference sequence).

This clonotype was counted at least ten times. The rearrangement uses TRBV5-5 and TRBJ2-1, with TRBD1 identical over 7 bases. The V and J ends lost 4 bases and 0 bases, in that order; junction bases with no gene match: 4. The CDR3 spans 15 residues. The germline gives CDR1 SGHKS, CDR2 YYEKEE (reference sequence). The CDR3, as DNA: TGTGCCAGCAGCGCAGACAGGGACTCCTACAATGAGCAGTTCTTC. It yields the protein CASSADRDSYNEQFF.

The sample holds a few counts of this clonotype. The chain couples TRBV6-2 or TRBV6-3 to TRBJ2-1, with 9 bases fitting TRBD1. Germline values: CDR1 MNHEY, CDR2 SVGEGT. The V gene end was trimmed by 5 bases and the J gene end by 8 bases; junction bases not matched to a gene: 7. CDR3 length: 14 residues. The CDR3 coding sequence is TGTGCCAGCAGTACAGGGACAGGGATGTATGAGCAGTTCTTC. The encoded protein is CASSTGTGMYEQFF.

The sample holds many counts of this clonotype. The chain employs TRBV20-1 and TRBJ2-2; 9 bases are a match to TRBD2. Germline trimming cut 0 bases from V and 6 bases from J; bases unmatched to any gene: 5. The CDR3 sequence is 15 residues long. CDR1 and CDR2 from the germline V gene are DFQATT and SNEGSKA (reference sequence). The CDR3 sequence: CSARDQRGEAGELFF. Here the CDR3 DNA reads TGCAGTGCTAGAGATCAGCGGGGGGAGGCCGGGGAGCTGTTTTTT.

This clonotype was seen at least ten times. This chain links TRBV5-1 with TRBJ2-5; D unresolved. V lost 7 bases, J lost 1 base, and 8 bases lay in between. CDR1 and CDR2 (germline): SGHRS, YFSETQ. The CDR3 is 12 amino acids. CDR3 bases: TGCGCCAGCTCTCGGGCCCAAGAGACCCAGTACTTC. Translated: CASSRAQETQYF.

This clonotype was seen ten or more times. V usage is TRBV30 and J usage is TRBJ2-5; D perhaps matches TRBD2 (7 bases). This CDR3 region has 15 residues. Trimming removed 1 base at V and 0 bases at J, with 12 bases between. CDR1 GTSNPN and CDR2 SVGIG come from the germline V gene (reference sequence). The CDR3 region has the DNA TGTGCCTGGAGTGGAGGGGGGGCCGACCAAGAGACCCAGTACTTC. This gives the protein CAWSGGGADQETQYF.

This clonotype has ten or more counts. The rearrangement links TRBV12-3 or TRBV12-4 to TRBJ2-5; 15 bases map to TRBD2. The CDR3 runs 17 residues. Losses at the gene ends were 7 bases for V and 1 base for J; bases not matched to a gene: 7. Here the CDR3 DNA reads TGTGCCAGCATTCCAGGGACTAGCGGGGGGACCCAAGAGACCCAGTACTTC. This gives the protein CASIPGTSGGTQETQYF.

This clonotype was detected ten times or more. The V and J genes are TRBV12-3 or TRBV12-4 and TRBJ2-5, with TRBD1 matching over 7 bases. The CDR3 has 15 residues. V gave up 6 bases and J gave up 1 base; unmatched junction bases: 8. As DNA, the CDR3 is TGTGCCAGCAGCTTTCGACAGGGACCCCAAGAGACCCAGTACTTC. Translating gives CASSFRQGPQETQYF.

A few counts support this clonotype. V and J are TRBV27 and TRBJ2-7; D ambiguous. The V end lost 1 base, the J end lost 2 bases, and 9 bases lay between the germline ends. This CDR3 has 14 amino acids. Germline V gene data show CDR1 as MNHEY and CDR2 as SMNVEV (reference sequence). The CDR3 protein is CASSLLEYPYEQYF. The CDR3 DNA reads TGTGCCAGCAGTTTATTGGAGTATCCCTACGAGCAGTACTTC.

The chain has TRBV21-1 and TRBJ1-2. TRBV21-1 is listed as a pseudogene. There are 16 residues in the CDR3. The CDR3 here is CASRIDPEEPNYGHTF. CDR3 nucleotides: TGTGCCAGCAGGATCGACCCAGAGGAGCCCAACTATGGCCACACCTTC.

V is TRBV7-6 and J is TRBJ1-2, with D unclear. The CDR3 sequence is 13 residues long. Deletions cut 1 base from V and 8 bases from J, with 11 bases between. CDR1 is SGHVS, CDR2 FNYEAQ, per germline. CDR3 sequence (DNA): TGTGCCAGCAGCTTAGAAGGGTCCGACGGCTACACCTTC. Residues: CASSLEGSDGYTF. The full variable domain, with the rest looked up from reference TRBV7-6 and TRBJ1-2, is GAGVSQSPRYKVTKRGQDVALRCDPISGHVSLYWYRQALGQGPEFLTYFNYEAQQDKSGLPNDRFSAERPEGSISTLTIQRTEQRDSAMYRCASSLEGSDGYTFGSGTRLTVV.

This clonotype was counted only a few times. The rearrangement joins TRBV12-3 or TRBV12-4 to TRBJ1-1; 8 nucleotides match TRBD1. The CDR3 extends over 13 amino acids. After removal of 6 bases from V and 3 bases from J, the junction contained 3 bases not matched to a gene. CDR3 DNA: TGTGCCAGCAGCAAGGACAGGGACACTGAAGCTTTCTTT. It translates to CASSKDRDTEAFF.